The rows below give T cell receptor beta chains drawn from one sample of a study of TIL therapy for anti-PD-1-resistant metastatic lung cancer. Here immunoSEQ multiplex PCR was the method, and the copy in TCRdb shows in-frame clones only, minus some. The data show tens of thousands of clones, over 60% seen once. Sequencing was performed on tumor tissue, taken at baseline. The origin of the receptors is a person aged 25 to 79 with non-small cell lung cancer. The CDR3 runs from the conserved cysteine through the conserved F or W. The D gene is left open where the match is weak. Only part of the rows carry a size: once, few, many, or a class if the clone is expanded.

v_gene	abundance	j_gene	len	d_gene	CDR3aa	CDR3nt
TRBV7-9	.	TRBJ2-7	14	TRBD2	CASSLQRGTYEQYF	TGTGCCAGCAGCTTACAGCGGGGGACCTACGAGCAGTACTTC
TRBV28	.	TRBJ1-1	17	TRBD1	CASSAIRGQARNTEAFF	TGTGCCAGCAGTGCAATTCGAGGACAGGCGAGGAACACTGAAGCTTTCTTT
TRBV7-3	.	TRBJ2-1	16	TRBD1	CASSPVRTGVMGEQFF	TGTGCCAGCAGCCCAGTGAGGACAGGGGTGATGGGGGAGCAGTTCTTC
TRBV29-1	few	TRBJ1-4	15	TRBD1	CSVRDSPAVDEKLFF	TGCAGCGTACGGGACAGCCCGGCGGTAGATGAAAAACTGTTTTTT
TRBV10-3	.	TRBJ2-7	14	.	CAISEFSRVHEQYF	TGTGCCATCAGTGAATTTTCCAGGGTCCACGAGCAGTACTTC
TRBV11-2	.	TRBJ2-2	14	TRBD1	CASSLGTAAGELFF	TGTGCCAGCAGCCTCGGGACAGCCGCCGGGGAGCTGTTTTTT
TRBV27	.	TRBJ2-3	12	.	CASSPTADTQYF	TGTGCCAGCAGTCCCACCGCAGATACGCAGTATTTT
TRBV27	.	TRBJ2-2	12	.	CAAGANTGELFF	TGTGCCGCCGGGGCGAACACCGGGGAGCTGTTTTTT
TRBV14	.	TRBJ1-2	13	.	CASSQGTVYGYTF	TGTGCCAGCAGCCAAGGGACAGTCTATGGCTACACCTTC
TRBV5-1	once	TRBJ2-7	13	.	CASSRRQGGEQYF	TGCGCCAGCAGCCGTAGACAGGGAGGCGAGCAGTACTTC
TRBV6-6	.	TRBJ2-1	13	TRBD1	CASSYPGGDEQFF	TGTGCCAGCAGCTATCCAGGGGGCGATGAGCAGTTCTTC
TRBV14	.	TRBJ1-2	12	.	CASSQRWDGYTF	TGTGCCAGCAGCCAACGGTGGGATGGCTACACCTTC
TRBV27	few	TRBJ2-2	16	TRBD1	CASSMNGQGNTGELFF	TGTGCCAGCAGTATGAACGGACAGGGGAACACCGGGGAGCTGTTTTTT
TRBV2	medium-sized	TRBJ2-7	14	.	CASSTGSFSYEQYF	TGTGCCAGCAGCACCGGGTCTTTCTCCTACGAGCAGTACTTC
TRBV29-1	.	TRBJ2-3	12	.	CSARWGGNTQYF	TGCAGCGCCCGGTGGGGGGGCAATACGCAGTATTTT
TRBV6-5	.	TRBJ1-3	15	.	CASSYDTNSGNTIYF	TGTGCCAGCAGTTACGACACGAACTCTGGAAACACCATATATTTT
TRBV7-7	.	TRBJ2-5	14	.	CASSLGGGQETQYF	TGTGCTAGCAGCTTAGGTGGCGGTCAAGAGACCCAGTACTTC
TRBV7-9	few	TRBJ1-4	13	.	CASSTPRPEKLFF	TGTGCCAGCAGCACCCCCCGCCCTGAAAAACTGTTTTTT
TRBV2	.	TRBJ2-7	12	.	CASSESGFEQYF	TGTGCCAGCAGTGAATCAGGGTTCGAGCAGTACTTC
TRBV11-2	.	TRBJ2-1	14	.	CASSLAGPYNEQFF	TGTGCCAGCAGCTTAGCCGGTCCTTACAATGAGCAGTTCTTC
TRBV6-5	.	TRBJ2-2	15	TRBD2	CASSYGGGATGELFF	TGTGCCAGCAGTTACGGCGGGGGGGCCACCGGGGAGCTGTTTTTT
TRBV5-1	.	TRBJ2-1	12	.	CASNEGGNEQFF	TGCGCCAGCAACGAGGGGGGCAATGAGCAGTTCTTC
TRBV7-3	.	TRBJ2-2	16	TRBD1	CASSLVGTGNTGELFF	TGTGCCAGCAGCTTAGTCGGGACAGGGAACACCGGGGAGCTGTTTTTT
TRBV19	few	TRBJ1-5	17	TRBD1	CASLRQGYSYSNQPQHF	TGTGCCAGCCTACGACAGGGCTATTCTTATAGCAATCAGCCCCAGCATTTT